The 31 T cell receptor beta chains reported below all come from one sample, sequenced in a study of regulatory T cells in long-lasting Graves disease. This sample's time point: persistent/refractory GD, antithyroid drugs over 5 years with positive TRAb. RNA isolated from PBMCs was used to make the TCR library. According to the study, TCR beta libraries were built with iRepertoire HTBI primers and CDR3-region Arm-PCR. Using its own MiXCR run on the multiplex PCR reads, TCRdb lists one record per CDR3 protein. Here the sample spans over 650,000 distinct CDR3 sequences, 25% to 35% being singletons. The sequences come from peripheral blood mononuclear cells (PBMCs), collected when the disease was refractory, from a patient treated with antithyroid drugs. These receptors were obtained from a female donor with Graves disease.

This clonotype was observed a few times. V and J are TRBV2 and TRBJ1-4; D is undetermined. Trimming removed 3 bases at V and 7 bases at J, with 6 bases between. Germline loops: CDR1 SNHLY, CDR2 FYNNEI. The CDR3 length is 12 residues. The CDR3 DNA reads TGTGCCAGCAGTGACCTGGGTGAAAAACTGTTTTTT. Translation: CASSDLGEKLFF.

In its sample, this clonotype was seen a few times. The CDR3 DNA follows: TGTGCCAGCAGTGACCCCGGGACAGGTGGGACATATGGCTACACCTTC. It codes for CASSDPGTGGTYGYTF. The rearrangement joins TRBV25-1 to TRBJ1-2; 8 bases are shared with TRBD1. This CDR3 has 16 amino acids. CDR1 MGHDK and CDR2 SYGVNS come from the germline V gene. V dropped 3 bases and J dropped 5; count of bases not matched to a gene: 11.

This clonotype was found many times. J is TRBJ2-2 and V is TRBV11-2; D possibly corresponds to TRBD2 (6 bases). Per the germline V gene, CDR1 is SGHAT and CDR2 is FQNNGV. The V end lost 6 bases, the J end lost 5 bases, and 10 bases lay between the germline ends. The CDR3 sequence is 13 residues long. The CDR3 reads CASRTSRTGELFF. CDR3 in DNA: TGTGCCAGCAGGACTAGTAGGACCGGGGAGCTGTTTTTT.

The V and J genes are TRBV28 and TRBJ2-5; 7 nucleotides agree with TRBD2. The CDR3 runs 15 residues. The V and J ends lost 5 bases and 6 bases, in that order; junction bases with no gene match: 12. The V gene's germline CDR1 is MDHEN and CDR2 SYDVKM. This CDR3 is CASSTLGGLGKTQYF. The CDR3 DNA reads TGTGCCAGCAGTACCCTCGGGGGGTTAGGAAAGACCCAGTACTTC. The full variable domain, completed using reference TRBV28 and TRBJ2-5, is DVKVTQSSRYLVKRTGEKVFLECVQDMDHENMFWYRQDPGLGLRLIYFSYDVKMKEKGDIPEGYSVSREKKERFSLILESASTNQTSMYLCASSTLGGLGKTQYFGPGTRLLVL.

The rearrangement links TRBV20-1 to TRBJ2-1; TRBD2 agrees at 8 bases. The germline V gene has CDR1 DFQATT and CDR2 SNEGSKA (reference sequence). Germline trimming cut 3 bases from V and 3 bases from J; bases unmatched to any gene: 7. This CDR3 contains 15 residues. CDR3 amino acids: CSASKAGGIYNEQFF. The DNA for the CDR3 is TGCAGTGCTAGTAAGGCGGGAGGTATCTACAATGAGCAGTTCTTC.

This clonotype has just one count. The rearrangement uses TRBV28 and TRBJ1-1; D is undetermined. CDR1 is MDHEN and CDR2 is SYDVKM in the germline V gene. Trimming took off 7 bases at V and 4 bases at J, with 16 bases between the two ends. The CDR3 has 14 amino acids. In nucleotides, the CDR3 is TGTGCCAGCACCGGAACCTGGGTGAGCACTGAAGCTTTCTTT. Its protein is CASTGTWVSTEAFF.

This clonotype has only a few counts. The gene calls are TRBV7-9 and TRBJ2-7; TRBD1 matches 7 bases. The V gene end was trimmed by 5 bases and the J gene end by 3 bases; junction bases not matched to a gene: 7. CDR1 and CDR2 from the germline V gene are SEHNR and FQNEAQ (reference sequence). The CDR3 length is 14 residues. DNA of the CDR3: TGTGCCAGCAGCGTTCGGGACAGCCTCTACGAGCAGTACTTC. It yields the protein CASSVRDSLYEQYF.

This clonotype has only a few counts. This rearrangement joins TRBV2 to TRBJ1-5; 9 nucleotides match TRBD1. The CDR3 loop spans 18 amino acids. The ends lost 2 bases at V and 4 bases at J; junction bases unmatched: 12. Germline V gene sequence: CDR1 SNHLY, CDR2 FYNNEI. CDR3 sequence: CASSEWGQGFVGNQPQHF. The CDR3 nucleotides are TGTGCCAGCAGTGAATGGGGACAGGGCTTCGTAGGGAATCAGCCCCAGCATTTT.

V and J are TRBV6-1 and TRBJ2-7; D tentatively reads TRBD1 or TRBD2 (5 bases each). This CDR3 spans 13 amino acids. CDR1 and CDR2 from the germline V gene are MNHNS and SASEGT. V shed 3 bases and J shed 2 bases, with 8 bases lying between them. CDR3 sequence reads: CASSEWGPYEQYF. The DNA of the CDR3 is TGTGCCAGCAGTGAGTGGGGACCCTACGAGCAGTACTTC.

This chain connects TRBV19 to TRBJ2-7; D is unclear. This CDR3 is 13 amino acids long. Between the trimmed V and J ends, which lost 3 bases and 7 bases, there was a span of 13 bases. Germline lookup yields CDR1 LNHDA and CDR2 SQIVND (reference sequence). CDR3 coding DNA: TGTGCCAGTAGTATTGGTGGACGACGGGAGCAGTACTTC. It translates to CASSIGGRREQYF.

This clonotype was seen only a few times. This chain joins TRBV7-9 and TRBJ1-5; 11 bases line up with TRBD1. Per germline, CDR1 SEHNR and CDR2 FQNEAQ (reference sequence). The junction had 5 bases not matched to a gene; V was cut back by 1 base and J by 6 bases. The CDR3 consists of 16 residues. The CDR3 is CASSLGRTGGGQPQHF. For the CDR3, the DNA is TGTGCCAGCAGCTTAGGGCGGACAGGGGGCGGTCAGCCCCAGCATTTT.

As regards this clonotype: One base away lies a much larger clone, so this may be a sequencing read error. V gene TRBV6-2 or TRBV6-3 combines with J gene TRBJ1-2; the D is unclear. From germline, CDR1 is MNHEY and CDR2 SVGEGT. This CDR3 spans 15 amino acids. The V and J ends lost 6 bases and 6 bases respectively, with 20 bases between them. DNA for the CDR3: TGTGCCAGCAGATCAGCAGGCGCCACGGTGCATGGCTACACCTTC. Protein: CASRSAGATVHGYTF.

This clonotype was detected many times. This chain connects TRBV12-3 or TRBV12-4 to TRBJ1-5; TRBD1 agrees at 7 bases. The CDR3 has 16 amino acids. The V and J ends lost 4 bases and 6 bases, in that order; junction bases with no gene match: 12. CDR3 DNA: TGTGCCAGCAGTTCTCTACTAACAGGGGCACGTCAGCCCCAGCATTTT. It specifies CASSSLLTGARQPQHF.

The chain links TRBV6-1 to TRBJ1-1, with D maybe TRBD1 (6 bases). The CDR3 is 14 amino acids. Germline V gene lookup returns CDR1 MNHNS and CDR2 SASEGT. Trimming shortened V by 3 bases and J by 3 bases, and 11 bases separated the two germline ends. This chain's CDR3 is CASSEGGGDTEAFF. For the CDR3, the DNA is TGTGCCAGCAGTGAGGGAGGGGGTGACACTGAAGCTTTCTTT.

This clonotype was counted between two and nine times. V and J are TRBV7-2 and TRBJ2-6; unclear D gene. The germline gives CDR1 SGHTA, CDR2 FQGNSA. The CDR3 length is 16 residues. With 5 bases removed from V and 0 bases from J, the gap between germline ends came to 11 bases. Here the CDR3 reads CASSPPRSSGANVLTF. CDR3 DNA: TGTGCCAGCAGCCCCCCTCGGAGCTCTGGGGCCAACGTCCTGACTTTC.

This clonotype was counted a few times. In DNA, the CDR3 is TGTGCCAGCAGCTTTGGGGGGGCCCCAGAGACCCAGTACTTC. This codes for CASSFGGAPETQYF. This rearrangement joins TRBV5-4 to TRBJ2-5; tentatively, D is TRBD2 (7 bases). Germline values: CDR1 SGHNT, CDR2 YYREEE (reference sequence). The CDR3 runs to 14 residues. Deletions cut 2 bases from V and 4 bases from J, with 12 bases between. The full variable domain, in which reference TRBV5-4 and TRBJ2-5 provide the parts outside the CDR3, is ETGVTQSPTHLIKTRGQQVTLRCSSQSGHNTVSWYQQALGQGPQFIFQYYREEENGRGNFPPRFSGLQFPNYSSELNVNALELDDSALYLCASSFGGAPETQYFGPGTRLLVL.

In its sample, this clonotype was seen many times. The rearrangement joins TRBV28 to TRBJ2-5; 7 bases fit TRBD1. The length of the CDR3 is 13 residues. CDR1 is MDHEN, CDR2 SYDVKM, per germline. The V and J ends lost 5 bases and 5 bases, in that order; junction bases with no gene match: 5. The CDR3 coding sequence is TGTGCCAGCAGTGACAGGGTTCGCGAGACCCAGTACTTC. Protein sequence: CASSDRVRETQYF.

Only a few counts were recorded for this clonotype. DNA of the CDR3: TGTGCCAGCAGTGAACACAGTGGAAACAATCAGCCCCAGCATTTT. This gives the protein CASSEHSGNNQPQHF. The V and J genes are TRBV6-1 and TRBJ1-5; D call uncertain. The V end lost 2 bases, the J end lost 3 bases, and 11 bases lay between the germline ends. Germline values: CDR1 MNHNS, CDR2 SASEGT. The CDR3 loop spans 15 amino acids.

This clonotype has a handful of counts. The chain joins TRBV30 to TRBJ1-2; perhaps TRBD1 as D (6 bases). Per germline, CDR1 GTSNPN and CDR2 SVGIG (reference sequence). The germline V and J ends were trimmed by 4 bases and 2 bases, with 11 bases remaining between them. The CDR3 spans 13 residues. The CDR3 reads CAWTRGGNYGYTF. DNA for the CDR3: TGTGCCTGGACGAGGGGGGGCAACTATGGCTACACCTTC.

This sequence joins TRBV5-1 and TRBJ1-4; D gene ambiguous. This CDR3 is 13 amino acids long. Trimming shortened V by 4 bases and J by 7 bases, and 11 bases separated the two germline ends. Per the germline V gene, CDR1 is SGHRS and CDR2 is YFSETQ. The CDR3 loop is CASSDDLSEKLFF. The CDR3 DNA sequence: TGCGCCAGCAGCGACGATCTAAGTGAAAAACTGTTTTTT.

CDR3 bases: TGTGCCAGCAGCCCCTGGGGTCAAGGGAGCACTGAAGCTTTCTTT. Its translation is CASSPWGQGSTEAFF. The gene calls are TRBV6-1 and TRBJ1-1; no firm D call. The V gene's germline CDR1 is MNHNS and CDR2 SASEGT. Trimming stripped 6 bases from V and 4 bases from J, with 18 bases between. The CDR3 spans 15 residues.

This clonotype was detected many times. This chain connects TRBV7-9 to TRBJ1-2; possible D gene TRBD1, 6 bases. The CDR3 length is 13 residues. The germline gives CDR1 SEHNR, CDR2 FQNEAQ (reference sequence). V was cut by 3 bases and J by 8 bases, with 13 bases left in between. This CDR3 reads CASSFAGGQGYTF. In DNA form, the CDR3 reads TGTGCCAGCAGCTTCGCCGGGGGCCAAGGCTACACCTTC.

This chain joins TRBV7-2 and TRBJ2-7, with 8 nucleotides matching TRBD2. The CDR3 is made up of 15 amino acids. Germline V gives CDR1 SGHTA, CDR2 FQGNSA. With 0 bases clipped from V and 4 bases from J, the junction kept 5 bases outside the gene matches. The CDR3 coding sequence is TGTGCCAGCAGCTTAGCCGGGGGGGCACAGTACGAGCAGTACTTC. Protein sequence: CASSLAGGAQYEQYF.

This clonotype was seen repeatedly, ten times or more. The chain joins TRBV28 to TRBJ2-6; D ambiguous. Looked up from germline, CDR1 is MDHEN and CDR2 is SYDVKM. The V gene lost 3 bases and the J gene lost 0 bases, with 9 bases spanning the gap. The length of the CDR3 is 16 residues. Written as DNA, the CDR3 is TGTGCCAGCAGTTTCCAGATCTTCTCTGGGGCCAACGTCCTGACTTTC. It is translated as CASSFQIFSGANVLTF.

The rearrangement links TRBV10-3 to TRBJ2-5; 9 bases agree with TRBD2. This CDR3 has 13 amino acids. Looked up from germline, CDR1 is ENHRY and CDR2 is SYGVKD. Losses at the gene ends were 6 bases for V and 5 bases for J; bases not matched to a gene: 4. In DNA form, the CDR3 reads TGTGCCATCAGAGCGGGAGGCGGTGAGACCCAGTACTTC. This translates into CAIRAGGGETQYF.

This clonotype was detected ten times or more. The genes are TRBV5-1 and TRBJ1-1; tentatively, D is TRBD1 (5 bases). Germline V CDR1 and CDR2: SGHRS, YFSETQ. Trimming pared 2 bases from V and 1 base from J, leaving 12 bases between. The CDR3 has 15 residues. CDR3 coding DNA: TGCGCCAGCAGCTTTAGGGGCCGGACGAACACTGAAGCTTTCTTT. This sequence encodes CASSFRGRTNTEAFF. The entire variable domain, with the rest obtained from reference TRBV5-1 and TRBJ1-1, is as follows: KAGVTQTPRYLIKTRGQQVTLSCSPISGHRSVSWYQQTPGQGLQFLFEYFSETQRNKGNFPGRFSGRQFSNSRSEMNVSTLELGDSALYLCASSFRGRTNTEAFFGQGTRLTVV.

This clonotype was seen more than once but under ten times. The V and J genes are TRBV27 and TRBJ1-1, with a tentative D call TRBD1 (5 bases). Trimming stripped 6 bases from V and 3 bases from J, with 20 bases between. The CDR3 contains 16 residues. CDR1 MNHEY and CDR2 SMNVEV come from the germline V gene (reference sequence). This CDR3 reads CASSPSRGDFYTEAFF. CDR3 sequence (DNA): TGTGCCAGCAGCCCTTCACGGGGGGACTTCTACACTGAAGCTTTCTTT.

V is TRBV25-1 and J is TRBJ1-4, with TRBD1 matching over 7 bases. Germline assignment: CDR1 MGHDK and CDR2 SYGVNS. CDR3 size: 16 residues. V lost 3 bases, J lost 0 bases, and 4 bases stayed unmatched. CDR3 sequence reads: CASSDPTGATNEKLFF. The CDR3 DNA is TGTGCCAGCAGTGACCCTACAGGGGCAACTAATGAAAAACTGTTTTTT.

This clonotype showed up just a few times. The chain couples TRBV7-9 to TRBJ1-4; D is unresolved. The germline CDR1 and CDR2 sequences are SEHNR and FQNEAQ (reference sequence). Trimming took off 3 bases at V and 3 bases at J, with 8 bases between the two ends. The CDR3 is made up of 14 amino acids. The CDR3 sequence: CASSFEGPNEKLFF. In nucleotides, the CDR3 is TGTGCCAGCAGCTTCGAAGGACCTAATGAAAAACTGTTTTTT.

This clonotype was counted only a few times. This chain connects TRBV15 to TRBJ2-7, with TRBD2 as a possible D gene (6 bases). From germline, CDR1 is LNHNV and CDR2 YYDKDF (reference sequence). The CDR3 length is 15 residues. V was cut by 0 bases and J by 2 bases, with 11 bases left in between. The CDR3 is CATSRDSGSTYEQYF. For the CDR3, the DNA is TGTGCCACCAGCAGAGATAGCGGCAGTACCTACGAGCAGTACTTC.

This clonotype has only a few counts. The CDR3 DNA follows: TGCAGCGGGACTAGCGGGACCTACGAGCAGTACTTC. It translates to CSGTSGTYEQYF. This chain uses TRBV29-1 with TRBJ2-7; TRBD2 aligns across 12 bases. This CDR3 has 12 amino acids. V shed 7 bases, J shed 2 bases, and the junction held 0 bases outside the gene matches. Per germline, CDR1 SQVTM and CDR2 ANQGSEA.